Presented here are 15 T cell receptor beta chains from one specimen sequenced in a study of control samples from healthy donors and cancer patients. Sequenced by immunoSEQ multiplex PCR; TCRdb stores in-frame clones only, minus some. This sample has roughly 90,000 clones, with roughly 93% found just once. The sample consisted of blood. Source of these receptors: a woman in her 30s in good health.

The rearrangement uses TRBV6-5 and TRBJ1-1, with D maybe TRBD1 (6 bases). This CDR3 contains 14 residues. Germline CDR1 is MNHEY and CDR2 is SVGAGI. Trimming pared 6 bases from V and 6 bases from J, leaving 17 bases between. CDR3 sequence: CASSVTGNQAEAFF. CDR3 sequence (DNA): TGTGCCAGCAGCGTTACAGGGAATCAGGCTGAAGCTTTCTTT.

V is TRBV5-8 and J is TRBJ2-1, with 9 positions matching TRBD1. CDR1 is SGHTS, CDR2 YDEGEE, per germline. V lost 4 bases, J lost 6 bases, and 8 bases stayed unmatched. The CDR3 has 15 amino acids. The CDR3 region is CASSVRDRVSNEQFF. DNA for the CDR3: TGTGCCAGCAGCGTCCGGGACAGGGTCAGCAATGAGCAGTTCTTC.

The chain employs TRBV6-1 and TRBJ1-4; 9 bases line up with TRBD1. Trimming removed 0 bases from V and 5 bases from J; junction bases left unmatched: 1. Germline CDR1 is MNHNS and CDR2 is SASEGT. The CDR3 length is 15 residues. In DNA, the CDR3 is TGTGCCAGCAGTGAAGCGACAGGGGGAAATGAAAAACTGTTTTTT. Translated, it gives CASSEATGGNEKLFF.

This clone was detected a few times. The chain uses TRBV5-1 and TRBJ2-7; TRBD2 is a possible D gene (6 bases). CDR1 is SGHRS and CDR2 is YFSETQ in the germline V gene. The CDR3 runs to 16 residues. The V end lost 4 bases, the J end lost 0 bases, and 17 bases lay between the germline ends. The CDR3 spells CASSPYRAGPSYEQYF. CDR3 nucleotides: TGCGCCAGCAGCCCCTATAGGGCGGGACCCTCCTACGAGCAGTACTTC.

This clone was counted once. The rearrangement joins TRBV6-5 to TRBJ2-1, with TRBD2 matching over 7 bases. In germline, CDR1 is MNHEY, CDR2 SVGAGI. V shed 5 bases and J 6 bases; nucleotides not matched to a gene: 7. The length of the CDR3 is 14 residues. The CDR3 spells CASSRLAAINEQFF. In nucleotides, the CDR3 is TGTGCCAGCAGTCGACTAGCAGCCATCAATGAGCAGTTCTTC.

This chain's CDR3 is CASSLDGFYGYTF. CDR3 DNA sequence: TGTGCCAGCAGCTTAGACGGATTCTATGGCTACACCTTC. This sequence joins TRBV7-9 and TRBJ1-2; D is unclear. V lost 1 base and J lost 4, with 7 bases in between. This CDR3 contains 13 residues. The germline V gene has CDR1 SEHNR and CDR2 FQNEAQ (reference sequence).

The chain combines TRBV11-2 with TRBJ2-3, with TRBD2 matching over 13 bases. The V and J ends lost 4 bases and 0 bases, in that order; junction bases with no gene match: 7. The CDR3 extends over 18 amino acids. Germline CDR1 and CDR2: SGHAT and FQNNGV. This chain's CDR3 is CASSSGLAGEASTDTQYF. The CDR3 DNA reads as TGTGCCAGCAGCTCCGGACTAGCGGGAGAGGCAAGCACAGATACGCAGTATTTT.

Only a few counts were recorded for this clone. The genes are TRBV5-1 and TRBJ2-7; unclear D gene. There are 11 residues in the CDR3. The V end lost 6 bases, the J end lost 3 bases, and 7 bases lay between the germline ends. Germline assignment: CDR1 SGHRS and CDR2 YFSETQ. This chain's CDR3 is CASKESYEQYF. CDR3 sequence (DNA): TGCGCCAGCAAGGAGAGCTACGAGCAGTACTTC.

DNA for the CDR3: TGTGCCTGGGGGACATCTCGCTATGGCTACACCTTC. Its translation: CAWGTSRYGYTF. The V and J genes are TRBV30 and TRBJ1-2; tentatively, D is TRBD1 (6 bases). Looked up from germline, CDR1 is GTSNPN and CDR2 is SVGIG (reference sequence). This CDR3 contains 12 residues. V lost 5 bases and J 4 bases, leaving 11 bases between the germline ends.

The CDR3 sequence is CASSAPGLRGSNQPQHF. Here the CDR3 DNA reads TGTGCCAGCAGCGCGCCAGGACTACGGGGTAGCAATCAGCCCCAGCATTTT. This chain links TRBV2 with TRBJ1-5; D remains ambiguous. The CDR3 has 17 amino acids. The ends were cut back, 6 bases at V and 0 bases at J, with 18 bases in the middle. Germline V CDR1 and CDR2: SNHLY, FYNNEI.

V and J are TRBV6-1 and TRBJ1-5; D may be TRBD1 (6 bases). This CDR3 region has 17 residues. Between the trimmed V and J ends, which lost 4 bases and 4 bases, there was a span of 20 bases. Germline V gene data show CDR1 as MNHNS and CDR2 as SASEGT. The CDR3 spells CASSAGELLRGNQPQHF. The CDR3 coding sequence is TGTGCCAGCAGTGCAGGGGAACTACTACGGGGGAATCAGCCCCAGCATTTT.

This clone was found a few times. The V gene is TRBV29-1, the J gene TRBJ1-1; TRBD1 matches 8 bases. V was pared by 2 bases and J by 10 bases, with 6 bases of the junction left unmatched. The germline V gene encodes CDR1 SQVTM and CDR2 ANQGSEA. The CDR3 loop spans 12 amino acids. The CDR3 here is CSVEPGGVGAFF. In DNA, the CDR3 is TGCAGCGTTGAACCAGGGGGCGTAGGAGCTTTCTTT.

This chain uses TRBV9 with TRBJ1-2, with 7 bases fitting TRBD1. CDR1 and CDR2 (germline): SGDLS, YYNGEE. The CDR3 sequence is 17 residues long. The trim removed 3 bases at V and 1 base at J, leaving 12 bases unmatched. The CDR3 bases are TGTGCCAGCAGCGCCTTCTTACAGGGGACCGGTAACTATGGCTACACCTTC. Protein: CASSAFLQGTGNYGYTF.

The sample holds one count of this clone. The V and J genes are TRBV3-1 (or the pseudogene TRBV3-2) and TRBJ2-3, with D unclear. The CDR3 sequence is 13 residues long. The V gene's germline CDR1 is LGHDT and CDR2 YNNKEL (reference sequence). Deletions cut 5 bases from V and 3 bases from J, with 9 bases between. In DNA, the CDR3 is TGTGCCAGCAGCGACCGACCTACAGATACGCAGTATTTT. It codes for CASSDRPTDTQYF.

The V gene is TRBV6-5, the J gene TRBJ1-2; unclear D gene. Trimming stripped 3 bases from V and 6 bases from J, with 11 bases between. The germline gives CDR1 MNHEY, CDR2 SVGAGI. The CDR3 is 13 residues long. Written as DNA, the CDR3 is TGTGCCAGCAGTTATGCTCCTATAGATGGCTACACCTTC. It encodes CASSYAPIDGYTF.